The 27 T cell receptor beta chains below all came from one sample that was sequenced in a study of PD-L1 blockade in urothelial cancer. The method was immunoSEQ multiplex PCR; TCRdb's version includes in-frame clones alone and lacks a portion of them. Seen here are some 77,000 clones, 87% observed once, and the top ten hold 4.5% to 7%. The material sequenced was PBMCs, taken around atezolizumab (anti-PD-L1) treatment. Source of these receptors: a woman in her 70s with urothelial cancer.

The genes are TRBV5-1 and TRBJ2-1; 12 bases map to TRBD2. This CDR3 has 17 residues. The V gene end was trimmed by 4 bases and the J gene end by 2 bases; junction bases not matched to a gene: 7. From germline, CDR1 is SGHRS and CDR2 YFSETQ. CDR3 sequence (DNA): TGCGCCAGCAGCCTCGGACTAGCGGGAACCGCCTACAATGAGCAGTTCTTC. It is translated as CASSLGLAGTAYNEQFF.

V and J are TRBV2 and TRBJ2-5; 13 bases fit TRBD2. Germline values: CDR1 SNHLY, CDR2 FYNNEI. V shed 6 bases, J shed 5 bases, and the junction held 9 bases outside the gene matches. The CDR3 runs 16 residues. CDR3 DNA: TGTGCCAGCAGGAGGACTAGCGGGAGTTATGGGGAGACCCAGTACTTC. It yields the protein CASRRTSGSYGETQYF.

The V gene is TRBV15, the J gene TRBJ2-1; 7 bases agree with TRBD1. The CDR3 loop spans 16 amino acids. J lost 3 bases, V lost 3 bases, and 8 bases had no gene match. Per germline, CDR1 LNHNV and CDR2 YYDKDF (reference sequence). The CDR3 region is CATSRFRDSVYNEQFF. The CDR3 nucleotides are TGTGCCACCAGCAGGTTCCGGGACAGCGTCTACAATGAGCAGTTCTTC.

The chain employs TRBV5-6 and TRBJ2-2; a weak D match, TRBD2 (7 bases). Germline loops: CDR1 SGHDT, CDR2 YYEEEE. Trimming shortened V by 1 base and J by 2 bases, and 12 bases separated the two germline ends. The CDR3 covers 16 residues. Here the CDR3 reads CASSLYGGANTGELFF. For the CDR3, the DNA is TGTGCCAGCAGCTTGTATGGGGGGGCCAACACCGGGGAGCTGTTTTTT.

This chain joins TRBV10-3 and TRBJ1-4, with D unresolved. V lost 4 bases to trimming and J lost 8 bases, with 11 bases between them. The CDR3 is made up of 13 amino acids. Per germline, CDR1 ENHRY and CDR2 SYGVKD. The CDR3 sequence: CAISVSSEEKLFF. The DNA of the CDR3 is TGTGCCATCAGTGTTTCTAGTGAAGAAAAACTGTTTTTT.

The chain couples TRBV4-3 to TRBJ1-4, with 9 bases aligning to TRBD1. Germline loops: CDR1 LGHNA, CDR2 YSLEER. Unmatched junction bases numbered 15, after V lost 0 bases and J lost 7 bases. The CDR3 has 19 amino acids. This CDR3 reads CASSQESPLDRGISEKLFF. The CDR3 DNA is TGCGCCAGCAGCCAAGAGTCCCCACTAGACAGGGGGATCAGTGAAAAACTGTTTTTT.

The chain uses TRBV6-5 and TRBJ2-2, with D uncertain. V was pared by 6 bases and J by 1 base, with 9 bases between. This CDR3 is 14 amino acids long. Germline CDR1 reads MNHEY; CDR2 reads SVGAGI. The CDR3 is CASSSSMNTGELFF. The CDR3 region has the DNA TGTGCCAGCAGCTCCAGTATGAACACCGGGGAGCTGTTTTTT.

The chain recombines TRBV5-1 with TRBJ2-6; the match to TRBD1 covers 10 bases. The CDR3 has 16 residues. The germline V gene has CDR1 SGHRS and CDR2 YFSETQ. Losses at the gene ends were 5 bases for V and 0 bases for J; bases not matched to a gene: 2. CDR3 nucleotide sequence: TGCGCCAGCAGGGACAGGGGGAACTCTGGGGCCAACGTCCTGACTTTC. The encoded protein is CASRDRGNSGANVLTF.

The rearrangement uses TRBV4-2 and TRBJ1-3; D is unresolved. The CDR3 covers 15 residues. With 0 bases removed from V and 5 bases from J, the gap between germline ends came to 11 bases. From germline, CDR1 is LGHNA and CDR2 YNFKEQ. CDR3 amino acids: CASSQESNSRNTIYF. CDR3 coding DNA: TGTGCCAGCAGCCAAGAAAGTAACAGCAGAAACACCATATATTTT.

The chain carries TRBV29-1 and TRBJ2-5; 8 bases align to TRBD1. The CDR3 extends over 15 amino acids. Germline values: CDR1 SQVTM, CDR2 ANQGSEA. V shed 3 bases, J shed 3 bases, and the junction held 9 bases outside the gene matches. CDR3 in amino acids: CSVDLVRGREETQYF. The CDR3, as DNA: TGCAGCGTTGATTTAGTCAGGGGGCGGGAAGAGACCCAGTACTTC.

J is TRBJ2-5 and V is TRBV7-2; TRBD1 matches 11 bases. Germline lookup yields CDR1 SGHTA and CDR2 FQGNSA. After removal of 4 bases from V and 2 bases from J, the junction contained 6 bases not matched to a gene. There are 16 residues in the CDR3. CDR3 coding DNA: TGTGCCAGCAGCTCCCGGGACAGGGGGGTACAAGAGACCCAGTACTTC. It yields the protein CASSSRDRGVQETQYF.

In this sample, this clone is medium-sized. This sequence joins TRBV19 and TRBJ1-2, with a weak D call TRBD1 (5 bases). Per germline, CDR1 LNHDA and CDR2 SQIVND (reference sequence). The CDR3 is 15 amino acids. With 1 base removed from V and 3 bases from J, the gap between germline ends came to 12 bases. The CDR3 nucleotides read TGTGCCAGTAGTATAGCCTTAGGGGATTACTATGGCTACACCTTC. Its translation is CASSIALGDYYGYTF.

V usage is TRBV7-9 and J usage is TRBJ2-3, with a tentative D call TRBD2 (5 bases). Germline V gene data show CDR1 as SEHNR and CDR2 as FQNEAQ (reference sequence). CDR3 length: 14 amino acids. V lost 0 bases and J lost 6, with 10 bases in between. The CDR3 here is CASSLAGAEDTQYF. The CDR3, as DNA: TGTGCCAGCAGCTTAGCGGGAGCCGAGGATACGCAGTATTTT. The full variable domain, with the rest looked up from reference TRBV7-9 and TRBJ2-3, is DTGVSQNPRHKITKRGQNVTFRCDPISEHNRLYWYRQTLGQGPEFLTYFQNEAQLEKSRLLSDRFSAERPKGSFSTLEIQRTEQGDSAMYLCASSLAGAEDTQYFGPGTRLTVL.

The chain couples TRBV5-1 to TRBJ2-7, with 8 nucleotides matching TRBD1. The CDR3 spans 14 residues. Germline CDR1 and CDR2: SGHRS and YFSETQ. Trimming cost V 3 bases and J 7 bases; bases outside gene matches: 9. The CDR3 DNA sequence: TGCGCCAGCAGCTCAGGGGACAGGTCCGGGGAGCAGTACTTC. Translated: CASSSGDRSGEQYF.

The CDR3 coding sequence is TGTGCCAGCAGCTTAGTAGGAGGTTCAAGCTCCTACAATGAGCAGTTCTTC. It codes for CASSLVGGSSSYNEQFF. The J gene is TRBJ2-1, the V gene TRBV7-9; the D gene is possibly TRBD2 (5 bases). With 1 base removed from V and 0 bases from J, the gap between germline ends came to 13 bases. The CDR3 loop spans 17 amino acids. The germline V gene has CDR1 SEHNR and CDR2 FQNEAQ (reference sequence).

The table lists this clone with a few counts. The chain uses TRBV23-1 and TRBJ2-1; a weak D match, TRBD1 (6 bases). TRBV23-1 is annotated as an ORF whose role is uncertain. Trimming left V 3 bases short and J 7 bases short, with 22 bases between. The CDR3 contains 17 residues. The CDR3 loop reads CASSQKGVARGRNEQFF. In nucleotides, the CDR3 is TGCGCCAGCAGTCAGAAGGGGGTCGCCCGCGGACGGAATGAGCAGTTCTTC.

This chain uses TRBV2 with TRBJ2-3; TRBD1 aligns across 8 bases. V lost 6 bases, J lost 3 bases, and 8 bases stayed unmatched. Germline V gives CDR1 SNHLY, CDR2 FYNNEI. The CDR3 covers 15 residues. CDR3 sequence: CASSSGQGGTDTQYF. The CDR3 coding sequence is TGTGCCAGCAGCTCCGGACAGGGTGGAACAGATACGCAGTATTTT.

The V gene is TRBV18, the J gene TRBJ1-4; 12 bases fit TRBD1. The germline V gene has CDR1 KGHSH and CDR2 LQKENI. The CDR3 length is 16 residues. V shed 0 bases, J shed 10 bases, and the junction held 6 bases outside the gene matches. The CDR3 DNA reads as TGTGCCAGCTCACCACCGGGACAGGGGGCGTCCGGAAAACTGTTTTTT. Translating gives CASSPPGQGASGKLFF.

V is TRBV19 and J is TRBJ1-1, with 7 nucleotides matching TRBD1. The germline CDR1 and CDR2 sequences are LNHDA and SQIVND (reference sequence). The CDR3 consists of 15 residues. Unmatched junction bases numbered 9, after V lost 5 bases and J lost 3 bases. CDR3 in DNA: TGTGCCAGTAGTTCCCAACCCAGGGGGTACACTGAAGCTTTCTTT. Encoded protein: CASSSQPRGYTEAFF.

Only one count was recorded for this clone. The chain employs TRBV15 and TRBJ2-1, with 8 bases matching TRBD1. Germline CDR1 is LNHNV and CDR2 is YYDKDF (reference sequence). V dropped 0 bases and J dropped 16; count of bases not matched to a gene: 11. CDR3 size: 14 residues. CDR3 loop: CATSRDPQGAPSFF. In nucleotides, the CDR3 is TGTGCCACCAGCAGAGATCCCCAGGGGGCCCCCTCTTTCTTC.

Written as DNA, the CDR3 is TGTGCCAGCAGCGTAGCTCCCCAGGGTCGGGAGACCCAGTACTTC. Translated, it gives CASSVAPQGRETQYF. The chain recombines TRBV9 with TRBJ2-5; the D gene is possibly TRBD1 (5 bases). The CDR3 runs 15 residues. Germline loops: CDR1 SGDLS, CDR2 YYNGEE. Trimming stripped 0 bases from V and 5 bases from J, with 14 bases between.

The chain has TRBV9 and TRBJ1-2, with 10 bases that match TRBD1. CDR3 length equals 16 residues. V dropped 4 bases and J dropped 1; count of bases not matched to a gene: 7. Germline assignment: CDR1 SGDLS and CDR2 YYNGEE. CDR3: CASSRSGTGVNYGYTF. CDR3 nucleotide sequence: TGTGCCAGCAGCCGTTCCGGGACAGGGGTTAACTATGGCTACACCTTC.

The rearrangement links TRBV2 to TRBJ2-2, with TRBD1 matching over 9 bases. The germline V gene has CDR1 SNHLY and CDR2 FYNNEI. J lost 5 bases, V lost 4 bases, and 2 bases had no gene match. The CDR3 has 14 residues. In nucleotides, the CDR3 is TGTGCCAGCAGTGGGGGACAGGGTACCGGGGAGCTGTTTTTT. Protein sequence: CASSGGQGTGELFF.

The gene calls are TRBV11-2 and TRBJ2-7, with a possible D match to TRBD1 (5 bases). This CDR3 is 15 amino acids long. The V gene's germline CDR1 is SGHAT and CDR2 FQNNGV. Trimming shortened V by 2 bases and J by 1 base, and 12 bases separated the two germline ends. The CDR3 here is CASSLTLTASYEQYF. The CDR3 region has the DNA TGTGCCAGCAGCTTAACGTTGACAGCATCCTACGAGCAGTACTTC.

This chain links TRBV5-4 with TRBJ2-6, with D hard to call. Trimming stripped 4 bases from V and 2 bases from J, with 4 bases between. This CDR3 contains 13 residues. Per the germline V gene, CDR1 is SGHNT and CDR2 is YYREEE (reference sequence). CDR3 in DNA: TGTGCCAGCAGCCCCACTGGGGCCAACGTCCTGACTTTC. Translation gives CASSPTGANVLTF. Combining the CDR3 with reference TRBV5-4 and TRBJ2-6 gives the whole variable domain ETGVTQSPTHLIKTRGQQVTLRCSSQSGHNTVSWYQQALGQGPQFIFQYYREEENGRGNFPPRFSGLQFPNYSSELNVNALELDDSALYLCASSPTGANVLTFGAGSRLTVL.

The chain is built from TRBV28 and TRBJ2-1; unclear D gene. Trimming pared 6 bases from V and 10 bases from J, leaving 10 bases between. The germline V gene encodes CDR1 MDHEN and CDR2 SYDVKM. This CDR3 contains 11 residues. In DNA, the CDR3 is TGTGCCAGCAGACAGTCCCTGGAGCAGTTCTTC. Protein sequence: CASRQSLEQFF.

The chain carries TRBV4-1 and TRBJ2-7; D possibly corresponds to TRBD2 (5 bases). Germline CDR1 MGHRA, CDR2 YSYEKL. The CDR3 is made up of 17 amino acids. Trimming removed 3 bases from V and 3 bases from J, with 21 bases in between. The CDR3 region is CASSQLSRPSGDYEQYF. The CDR3 DNA sequence: TGCGCCAGCAGCCAGCTTTCAAGACCCTCCGGGGACTACGAGCAGTACTTC.